The clone carrying this T cell receptor beta chain was picked up many times. What it recognizes is unknown. This sample was taken from a study of T cells in Graves' hyperthyroidism and ophthalmopathy. General study results and limits: Blood also held most thyroid clonotypes expanded beyond 0.001.

Amplification yielded TCR beta CDR3 regions, with RNA transcripts as the source. The HTBI primer set drove a first-round RT-PCR of the TCR CDR3. In TCRdb, the multiplex PCR reads were re-called with MiXCR into one record per CDR3 protein. The data hold under 600,000 distinct CDR3 sequences, with roughly 16% observed a single time. The germline CDR1 and CDR2 sequences are SGHTA and FQGNSA. Germline trimming cut 5 bases from V and 4 bases from J; bases unmatched to any gene: 5. This CDR3 contains 14 residues. This receptor was taken from a woman between 40 and 50 years old with Graves' ophthalmopathy. Sequencing used blood. V is TRBV7-2 and J is TRBJ2-1; 7 nucleotides line up with TRBD2. CDR3 amino acids: CASSPWEGYNEQFF. The CDR3 DNA reads TGTGCCAGCAGCCCCTGGGAGGGGTACAATGAGCAGTTCTTC.